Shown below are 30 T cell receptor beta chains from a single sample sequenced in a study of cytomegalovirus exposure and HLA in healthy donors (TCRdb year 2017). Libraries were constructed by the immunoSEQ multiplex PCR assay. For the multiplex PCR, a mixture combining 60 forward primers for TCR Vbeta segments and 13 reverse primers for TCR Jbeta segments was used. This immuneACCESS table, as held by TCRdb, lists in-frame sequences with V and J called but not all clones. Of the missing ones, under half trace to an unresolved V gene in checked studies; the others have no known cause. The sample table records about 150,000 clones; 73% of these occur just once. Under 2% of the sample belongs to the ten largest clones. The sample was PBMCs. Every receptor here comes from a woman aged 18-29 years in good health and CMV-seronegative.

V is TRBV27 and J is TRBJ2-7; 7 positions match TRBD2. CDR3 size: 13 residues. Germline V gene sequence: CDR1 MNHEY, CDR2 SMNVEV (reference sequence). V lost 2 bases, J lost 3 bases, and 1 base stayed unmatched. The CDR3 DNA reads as TGTGCCAGCAGTTTAAGGGAGGGCTACGAGCAGTACGTC. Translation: CASSLREGYEQYV.

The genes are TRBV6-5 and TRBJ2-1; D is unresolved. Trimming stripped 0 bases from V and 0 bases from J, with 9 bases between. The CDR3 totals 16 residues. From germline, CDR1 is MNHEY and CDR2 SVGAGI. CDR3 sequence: CASSYSGPSSYNEQFF. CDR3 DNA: TGTGCCAGCAGTTACTCGGGCCCGAGCTCCTACAATGAGCAGTTCTTC.

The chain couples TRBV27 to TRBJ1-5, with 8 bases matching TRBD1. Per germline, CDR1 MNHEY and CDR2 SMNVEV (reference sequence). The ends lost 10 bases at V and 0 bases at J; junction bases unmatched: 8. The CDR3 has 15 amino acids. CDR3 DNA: TGTGCCACCTCCAGGGGGCCCTATAGCAATCAGCCCCAGCATTTT. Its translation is CATSRGPYSNQPQHF.

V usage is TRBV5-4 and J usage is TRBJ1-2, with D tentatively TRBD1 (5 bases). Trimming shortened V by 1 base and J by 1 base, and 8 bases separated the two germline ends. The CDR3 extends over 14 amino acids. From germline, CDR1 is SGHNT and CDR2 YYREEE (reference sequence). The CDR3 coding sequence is TGTGCCAGCAGCTTGTGGGGGGTTAACTATGGCTACACCTTC. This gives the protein CASSLWGVNYGYTF.

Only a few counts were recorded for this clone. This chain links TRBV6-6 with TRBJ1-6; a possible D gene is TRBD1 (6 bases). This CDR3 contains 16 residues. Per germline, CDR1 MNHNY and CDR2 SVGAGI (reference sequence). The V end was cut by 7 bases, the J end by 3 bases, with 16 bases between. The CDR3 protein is CASTWGQGDYNSPLHF. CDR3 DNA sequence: TGTGCCAGCACTTGGGGACAAGGGGACTATAATTCACCCCTCCACTTT.

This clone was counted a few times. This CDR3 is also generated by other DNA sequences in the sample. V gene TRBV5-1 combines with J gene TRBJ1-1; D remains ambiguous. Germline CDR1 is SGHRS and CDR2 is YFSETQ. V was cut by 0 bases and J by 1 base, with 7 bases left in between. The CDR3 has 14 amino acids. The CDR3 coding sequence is TGCGCCAGCAGCTTGGGGGCTGGGAACACTGAAGCTTTCTTT. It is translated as CASSLGAGNTEAFF. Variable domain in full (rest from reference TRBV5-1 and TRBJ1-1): KAGVTQTPRYLIKTRGQQVTLSCSPISGHRSVSWYQQTPGQGLQFLFEYFSETQRNKGNFPGRFSGRQFSNSRSEMNVSTLELGDSALYLCASSLGAGNTEAFFGQGTRLTVV.

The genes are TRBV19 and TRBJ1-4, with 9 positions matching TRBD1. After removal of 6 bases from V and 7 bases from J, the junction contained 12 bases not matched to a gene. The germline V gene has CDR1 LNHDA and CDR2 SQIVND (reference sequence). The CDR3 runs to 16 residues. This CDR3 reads CASSISPGQGVEKLFF. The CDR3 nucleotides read TGTGCCAGTAGCATCTCTCCGGGACAGGGAGTTGAAAAACTGTTTTTT.

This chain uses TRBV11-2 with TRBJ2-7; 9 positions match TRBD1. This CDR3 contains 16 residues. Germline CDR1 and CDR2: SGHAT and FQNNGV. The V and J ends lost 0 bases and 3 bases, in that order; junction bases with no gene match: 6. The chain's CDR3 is CASSLDPGTGLYEQYV. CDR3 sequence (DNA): TGTGCCAGCAGCTTAGATCCCGGGACAGGGCTCTACGAGCAGTACGTC.

CDR3: CSVRGNQPQHF. The CDR3 nucleotides read TGCAGTGTCCGTGGCAATCAGCCCCAGCATTTT. The chain carries TRBV20-1 and TRBJ1-5; D remains unclear. With 7 bases removed from V and 2 bases from J, the gap between germline ends came to 6 bases. This CDR3 is 11 amino acids long. Per germline, CDR1 DFQATT and CDR2 SNEGSKA (reference sequence).

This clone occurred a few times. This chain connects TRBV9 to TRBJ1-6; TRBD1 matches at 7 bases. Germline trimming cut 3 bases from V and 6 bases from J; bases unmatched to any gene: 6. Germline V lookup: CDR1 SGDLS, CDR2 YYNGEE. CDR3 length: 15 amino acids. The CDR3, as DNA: TGTGCCAGCAGCGACCGACAGGGCACTAATTCACCCCTCCACTTT. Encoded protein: CASSDRQGTNSPLHF.

The CDR3 loop is CASSFFAESNEQFF. The CDR3 region has the DNA TGTGCCAGCAGCTTTTTCGCGGAGAGCAATGAGCAGTTCTTC. This chain links TRBV5-4 with TRBJ2-1; the D is unclear. Trimming stripped 2 bases from V and 6 bases from J, with 12 bases between. This CDR3 contains 14 residues. CDR1 is SGHNT and CDR2 is YYREEE in the germline V gene (reference sequence).

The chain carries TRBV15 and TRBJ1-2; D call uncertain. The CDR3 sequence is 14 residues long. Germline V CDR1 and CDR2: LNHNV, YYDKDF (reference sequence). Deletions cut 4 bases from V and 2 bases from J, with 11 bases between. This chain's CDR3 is CATSKGAGNYGYTF. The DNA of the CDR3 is TGTGCCACCAGCAAGGGAGCCGGGAACTATGGCTACACCTTC.

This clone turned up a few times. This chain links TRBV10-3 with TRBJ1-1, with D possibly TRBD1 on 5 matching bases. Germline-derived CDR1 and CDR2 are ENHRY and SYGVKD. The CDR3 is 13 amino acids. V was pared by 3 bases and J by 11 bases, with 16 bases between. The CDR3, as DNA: TGTGCCATCAGTGATGACGGGGGTCTTCGGGCTTTCTTT. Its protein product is CAISDDGGLRAFF.

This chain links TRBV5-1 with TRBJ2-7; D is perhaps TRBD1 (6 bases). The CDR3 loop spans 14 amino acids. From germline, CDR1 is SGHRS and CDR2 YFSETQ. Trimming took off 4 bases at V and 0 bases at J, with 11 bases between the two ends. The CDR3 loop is CASSPGTPSYEQYF. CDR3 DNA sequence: TGCGCCAGCAGCCCCGGGACACCCTCCTACGAGCAGTACTTC.

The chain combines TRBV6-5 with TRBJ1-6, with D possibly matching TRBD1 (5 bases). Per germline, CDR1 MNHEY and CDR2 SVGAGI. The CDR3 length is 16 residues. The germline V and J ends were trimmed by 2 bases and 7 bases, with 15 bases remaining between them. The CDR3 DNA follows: TGTGCCAGCAGTTACCATGTCGGACAAGAGAATTCACCCCTCCACTTT. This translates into CASSYHVGQENSPLHF.

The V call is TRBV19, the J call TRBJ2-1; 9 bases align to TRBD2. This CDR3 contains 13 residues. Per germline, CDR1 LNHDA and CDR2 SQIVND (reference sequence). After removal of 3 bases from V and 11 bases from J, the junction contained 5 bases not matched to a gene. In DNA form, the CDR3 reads TGTGCCAGTAGTATTTCACTAGCGGGCCAGCAGTTCTTC. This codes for CASSISLAGQQFF.

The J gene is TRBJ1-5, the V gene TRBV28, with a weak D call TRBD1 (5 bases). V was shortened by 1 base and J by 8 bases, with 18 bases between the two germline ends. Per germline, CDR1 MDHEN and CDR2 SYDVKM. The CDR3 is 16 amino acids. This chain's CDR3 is CASSLSLTQGFKPQHF. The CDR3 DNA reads TGTGCCAGCAGTTTATCCCTCACGCAGGGTTTTAAGCCCCAGCATTTT.

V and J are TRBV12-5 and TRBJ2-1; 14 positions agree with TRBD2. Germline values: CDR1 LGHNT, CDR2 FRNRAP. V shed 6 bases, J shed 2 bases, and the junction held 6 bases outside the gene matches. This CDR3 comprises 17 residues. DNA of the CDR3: TGTGCTAGTGGGTCCGGGACTAGCGGGAGCCCCTACAATGAGCAGTTCTTC. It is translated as CASGSGTSGSPYNEQFF.

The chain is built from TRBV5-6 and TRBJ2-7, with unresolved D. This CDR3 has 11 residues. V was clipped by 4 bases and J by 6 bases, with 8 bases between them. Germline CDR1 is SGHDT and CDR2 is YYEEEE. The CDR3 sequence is CASSVRGEQYF. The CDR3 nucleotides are TGTGCCAGCAGCGTTCGAGGCGAGCAGTACTTC.

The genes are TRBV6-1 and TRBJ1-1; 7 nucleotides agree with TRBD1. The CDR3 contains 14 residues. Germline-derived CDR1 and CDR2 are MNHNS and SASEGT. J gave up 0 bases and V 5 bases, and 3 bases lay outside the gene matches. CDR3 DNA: TGTGCCAGCAGTAGGGACAGCATGAACACTGAAGCTTTCTTT. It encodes CASSRDSMNTEAFF.

This CDR3 reads CASSGTLNTEAFF. DNA of the CDR3: TGTGCCAGTAGTGGGACACTGAACACTGAAGCTTTCTTT. J is TRBJ1-1 and V is TRBV19, with D possibly being TRBD1 (6 bases). Trimming left V 5 bases short and J 0 bases short, with 7 bases between. The CDR3 is made up of 13 amino acids. The germline V gene encodes CDR1 LNHDA and CDR2 SQIVND (reference sequence).

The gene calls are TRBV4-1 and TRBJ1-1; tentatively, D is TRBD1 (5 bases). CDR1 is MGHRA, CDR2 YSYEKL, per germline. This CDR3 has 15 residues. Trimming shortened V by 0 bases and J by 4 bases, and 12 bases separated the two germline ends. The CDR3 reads CASSQDLRGTTEAFF. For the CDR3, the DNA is TGCGCCAGCAGCCAAGATTTAAGGGGAACCACTGAAGCTTTCTTT.

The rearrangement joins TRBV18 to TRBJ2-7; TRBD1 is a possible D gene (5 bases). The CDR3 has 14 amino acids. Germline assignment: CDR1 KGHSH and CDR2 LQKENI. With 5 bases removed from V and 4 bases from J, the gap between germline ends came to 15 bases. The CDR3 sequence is CASSIRESEYEQYF. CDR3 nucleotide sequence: TGTGCCAGCTCAATCAGGGAATCTGAGTACGAGCAGTACTTC.

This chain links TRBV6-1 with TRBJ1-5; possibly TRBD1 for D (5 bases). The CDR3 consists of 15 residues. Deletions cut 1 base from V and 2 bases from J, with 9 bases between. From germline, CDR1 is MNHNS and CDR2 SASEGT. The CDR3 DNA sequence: TGTGCCAGCAGTGAAGGGGGCTTGGGCAATCAGCCCCAGCATTTT. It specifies CASSEGGLGNQPQHF.

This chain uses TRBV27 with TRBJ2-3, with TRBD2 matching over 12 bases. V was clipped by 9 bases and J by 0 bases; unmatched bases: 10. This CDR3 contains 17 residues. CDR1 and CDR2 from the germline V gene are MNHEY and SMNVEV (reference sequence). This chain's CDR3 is CASSIRTSGVSTDTQYF. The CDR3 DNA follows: TGTGCCAGTAGTATTAGGACTAGCGGGGTCAGCACAGATACGCAGTATTTT.

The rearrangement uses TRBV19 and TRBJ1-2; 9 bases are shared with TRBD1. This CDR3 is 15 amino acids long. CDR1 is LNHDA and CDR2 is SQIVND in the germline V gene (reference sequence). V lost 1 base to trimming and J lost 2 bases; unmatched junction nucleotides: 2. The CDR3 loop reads CASSIGGTGNYGYTF. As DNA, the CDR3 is TGTGCCAGTAGTATAGGAGGGACAGGGAACTATGGCTACACCTTC.

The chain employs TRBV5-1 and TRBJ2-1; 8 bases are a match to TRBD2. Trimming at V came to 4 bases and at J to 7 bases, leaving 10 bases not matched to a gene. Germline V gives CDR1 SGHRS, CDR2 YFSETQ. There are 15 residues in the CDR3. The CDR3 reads CASSTQTSGLNEQFF. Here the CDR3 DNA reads TGCGCCAGCAGCACCCAAACTAGCGGATTGAATGAGCAGTTCTTC.

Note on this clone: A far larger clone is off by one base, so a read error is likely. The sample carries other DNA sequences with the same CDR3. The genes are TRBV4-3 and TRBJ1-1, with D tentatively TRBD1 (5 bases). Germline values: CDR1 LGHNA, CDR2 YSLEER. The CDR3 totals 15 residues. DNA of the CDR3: TGCGCCAGCAGCCAAGATAGGGGAAGGGCAACTGAAGCTTTCTTC. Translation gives CASSQDRGRATEAFF.

Here the CDR3 reads CASSQVSAGTGGTGELFF. Written as DNA, the CDR3 is TGCGCCAGCAGCCAAGTTAGTGCGGGAACGGGGGGCACCGGGGAGCTGTTTTTT. The gene calls are TRBV4-3 and TRBJ2-2; TRBD2 matches 7 bases. CDR1 is LGHNA, CDR2 YSLEER, per germline. The CDR3 totals 18 residues. J lost 4 bases, V lost 1 base, and 12 bases had no gene match.

The CDR3 is CASSEAGRSNYGYTF. In DNA form, the CDR3 reads TGTGCCAGTAGTGAGGCGGGACGGTCCAACTATGGCTACACCTTC. V and J are TRBV19 and TRBJ1-2, with D maybe TRBD1 (5 bases). V dropped 5 bases and J dropped 2 bases, with 15 bases sitting between them. From germline, CDR1 is LNHDA and CDR2 SQIVND (reference sequence). The CDR3 spans 15 residues.